These 6 T cell receptor beta chains share one sample of origin, sequenced in a study of cytomegalovirus exposure and HLA in healthy donors. PCR involved 60 Vbeta and 13 Jbeta primers. TCRdb keeps only in-frame clones here, not all; method: immunoSEQ multiplex PCR. The table includes 95,000 to 120,000 clones, under 80% detected once. Input material: PBMCs. All receptors come from a woman in her 40s in good health and CMV-seropositive.

The genes are TRBV2 and TRBJ1-1, with D possibly being TRBD1 (5 bases). Germline CDR1 and CDR2: SNHLY and FYNNEI. V lost 8 bases, J lost 2 bases, and 12 bases lay in between. CDR3 length: 13 amino acids. This CDR3 is CASLQELNTEAFF. CDR3 coding DNA: TGTGCCAGCCTACAGGAACTAAACACTGAAGCTTTCTTT.

This clone was picked up one time. This sequence joins TRBV19 and TRBJ2-1; a weak D match, TRBD2 (6 bases). CDR1 and CDR2 from the germline V gene are LNHDA and SQIVND (reference sequence). The CDR3 runs 16 residues. V lost 1 base and J lost 0, with 10 bases in between. CDR3 nucleotide sequence: TGTGCCAGTAGTATAGGTTGGGGGGACTCCTACAATGAGCAGTTCTTC. Its protein is CASSIGWGDSYNEQFF.

The chain combines TRBV6-5 with TRBJ1-3, with TRBD1 matching over 7 bases. V shed 0 bases, J shed 1 base, and the junction held 3 bases outside the gene matches. Germline V CDR1 and CDR2: MNHEY, SVGAGI. This CDR3 region has 16 residues. CDR3 DNA sequence: TGTGCCAGCAGTTACTCGGGACAGTGGTCTGGAAACACCATATATTTT. Its protein product is CASSYSGQWSGNTIYF.

The V and J genes are TRBV6-1 and TRBJ2-2; 9 bases match TRBD1. The V gene's germline CDR1 is MNHNS and CDR2 SASEGT. The V segment lost 6 bases and the J segment 1 base; nucleotides outside the gene matches: 3. The length of the CDR3 is 15 residues. CDR3 sequence (DNA): TGTGCCAGCAGCCCGGACAGGGGGAACACCGGGGAGCTGTTTTTT. The encoded protein is CASSPDRGNTGELFF.

The chain links TRBV19 to TRBJ2-7; 8 nucleotides match TRBD1. This CDR3 has 15 amino acids. Germline V lookup: CDR1 LNHDA, CDR2 SQIVND (reference sequence). The ends lost 4 bases at V and 4 bases at J; junction bases unmatched: 9. CDR3: CASSTGQGVNYEQYF. Written as DNA, the CDR3 is TGTGCCAGTAGTACTGGACAGGGAGTAAATTACGAGCAGTACTTC.

This clone was seen a few times. V usage is TRBV7-8 and J usage is TRBJ1-6, with D perhaps TRBD1 (5 bases). V lost 3 bases to trimming and J lost 9 bases, with 15 bases between them. The CDR3 is 15 residues long. Germline CDR1 and CDR2: SGHVS and FQNEAQ. CDR3 bases: TGTGCCAGCAGCTTGTCCGACAGCCGGAGTTCACCCCTCCACTTT. Protein product: CASSLSDSRSSPLHF.